Each of the 28 T cell receptor beta chains below was sequenced from the same sample in a study of blood T cell repertoires in COVID-19. Libraries were prepared by immunoSEQ multiplex PCR; TCRdb keeps only in-frame clonotypes and omits some of them. The sample carries more than 55,000 clones, roughly 85% recorded once. The sequencing sample was made of peripheral blood. These receptors came from a human donor in a cohort sampled during active COVID-19.

CDR3 loop: CASSFDSSGTGELFF. CDR3 nucleotide sequence: TGTGCCAGCAGCTTCGACTCCTCGGGGACCGGGGAGCTGTTTTTT. J is TRBJ2-2 and V is TRBV7-2; a possible D gene is TRBD2 (5 bases). V gave up 3 bases and J gave up 5 bases, with 13 bases separating them. Germline V CDR1 and CDR2: SGHTA, FQGNSA. The CDR3 consists of 15 residues.

This chain links TRBV7-2 with TRBJ1-2, with 7 nucleotides matching TRBD1. Per the germline V gene, CDR1 is SGHTA and CDR2 is FQGNSA. The V segment lost 3 bases and the J segment 3 bases; nucleotides outside the gene matches: 4. The CDR3 sequence is 14 residues long. The CDR3 DNA reads as TGTGCCAGCAGCTTCATAGGGGGCTACTATGGCTACACCTTC. Translating it yields CASSFIGGYYGYTF.

The chain carries TRBV27 and TRBJ2-3; TRBD2 is a possible D gene (6 bases). The germline V gene has CDR1 MNHEY and CDR2 SMNVEV (reference sequence). The CDR3 covers 15 residues. Trimming removed 1 base at V and 5 bases at J, with 13 bases between. The CDR3 DNA is TGTGCCAGCAGTTTATGGGGCGGGACGGGAGATACGCAGTATTTT. Amino acid sequence: CASSLWGGTGDTQYF.

This rearrangement joins TRBV19 to TRBJ2-7, with TRBD2 matching over 13 bases. The germline gives CDR1 LNHDA, CDR2 SQIVND (reference sequence). V was clipped by 4 bases and J by 2 bases; unmatched bases: 5. This CDR3 is 16 amino acids long. The CDR3 loop reads CASSRGLAGDTYEQYF. DNA of the CDR3: TGTGCCAGTAGTAGAGGACTAGCGGGGGACACCTACGAGCAGTACTTC.

This chain joins TRBV9 and TRBJ2-5; 7 bases agree with TRBD2. Germline CDR1 SGDLS, CDR2 YYNGEE. The CDR3 is 16 residues long. V lost 4 bases and J lost 4; bases outside the gene matches: 13. CDR3 in amino acids: CASSPGRRPSRETQYF. The CDR3 coding sequence is TGTGCCAGCAGCCCCGGGAGGAGGCCCTCTCGAGAGACCCAGTACTTC.

The chain employs TRBV18 and TRBJ2-7, with 7 bases identical to TRBD1. The CDR3 loop spans 13 amino acids. J lost 2 bases, V lost 3 bases, and 1 base had no gene match. Germline loops: CDR1 KGHSH, CDR2 LQKENI. CDR3 DNA sequence: TGTGCCAGCTCACCGGGACAGACCTACGAGCAGTACTTC. The encoded protein is CASSPGQTYEQYF.

This sequence joins TRBV7-2 and TRBJ2-7, with TRBD1 matching 8 bases. Germline-derived CDR1 and CDR2 are SGHTA and FQGNSA. The CDR3 contains 16 residues. V dropped 5 bases and J dropped 0; count of bases not matched to a gene: 9. The DNA for the CDR3 is TGTGCCAGCAGCAAGCAGGGGGCCTACACCTCCTACGAGCAGTACTTC. This codes for CASSKQGAYTSYEQYF.

The chain uses TRBV19 and TRBJ1-4, with D unclear. CDR3 size: 13 residues. Germline CDR1 and CDR2: LNHDA and SQIVND (reference sequence). Trimming removed 0 bases at V and 4 bases at J, with 3 bases between. The DNA of the CDR3 is TGTGCCAGTAGTATAGATCTTAATGAAAAACTGTTTTTT. Protein product: CASSIDLNEKLFF.

J is TRBJ2-7 and V is TRBV5-4; possibly TRBD1 for D (5 bases). V lost 7 bases, J lost 3 bases, and 23 bases lay in between. This CDR3 comprises 16 residues. Germline V lookup: CDR1 SGHNT, CDR2 YYREEE (reference sequence). CDR3 sequence (DNA): TGTGCCAGCGCAGCAGGGATCGGAAAACCGGACTACGAGCAGTACTTC. Amino acid sequence: CASAAGIGKPDYEQYF.

This chain joins TRBV24-1 and TRBJ2-5; D is possibly TRBD1 (5 bases). The V gene's germline CDR1 is KGHDR and CDR2 SFDVKD. This CDR3 is built from 12 residues. V dropped 9 bases and J dropped 5 bases, with 12 bases sitting between them. The CDR3 nucleotides are TGTGCCACCGCCGACAGTTGGGAGACCCAGTACTTC. Translated: CATADSWETQYF.

CDR3 amino acids: CASSLRTSGSSTDTQYF. CDR3 bases: TGTGCCAGCTCACTACGGACTAGCGGGTCTAGCACAGATACGCAGTATTTT. The genes are TRBV18 and TRBJ2-3; TRBD2 matches 11 bases. This CDR3 contains 17 residues. The germline V gene has CDR1 KGHSH and CDR2 LQKENI. With V trimmed by 4 bases and J by 0 bases, 6 bases remained unmatched.

The CDR3, as DNA: TGTGCCAGCAGCTCCCGAGGACTAGCAGCCGCGCCCCAAGAGACCCAGTACTTC. Translating gives CASSSRGLAAAPQETQYF. The chain recombines TRBV5-4 with TRBJ2-5, with TRBD2 matching 8 bases. Germline V CDR1 and CDR2: SGHNT, YYREEE (reference sequence). This CDR3 has 18 residues. V was clipped by 3 bases and J by 1 base; unmatched bases: 14. Full variable domain (missing parts from reference TRBV5-4 and TRBJ2-5): ETGVTQSPTHLIKTRGQQVTLRCSSQSGHNTVSWYQQALGQGPQFIFQYYREEENGRGNFPPRFSGLQFPNYSSELNVNALELDDSALYLCASSSRGLAAAPQETQYFGPGTRLLVL.

The chain employs TRBV19 and TRBJ2-5; TRBD1 matches at 9 bases. Trimming cost V 1 base and J 4 bases; bases outside gene matches: 10. The CDR3 is 17 amino acids. Germline CDR1 reads LNHDA; CDR2 reads SQIVND (reference sequence). The CDR3 bases are TGTGCCAGTAGTATAGGAAACAGGGGGCGACGAGGAGAGACCCAGTACTTC. Residues: CASSIGNRGRRGETQYF.

The V gene is TRBV5-1, the J gene TRBJ2-5; the D gene is possibly TRBD1 (6 bases). Germline CDR1 is SGHRS and CDR2 is YFSETQ. This CDR3 has 14 residues. V shed 0 bases and J shed 5 bases, with 11 bases lying between them. In nucleotides, the CDR3 is TGCGCCAGCAGCTTGGCCCAGGGGCGGGAGACCCAGTACTTC. It translates to CASSLAQGRETQYF. Based on the CDR3 plus reference TRBV5-1 and TRBJ2-5, the full variable domain is KAGVTQTPRYLIKTRGQQVTLSCSPISGHRSVSWYQQTPGQGLQFLFEYFSETQRNKGNFPGRFSGRQFSNSRSEMNVSTLELGDSALYLCASSLAQGRETQYFGPGTRLLVL.

CDR3 region: CASSSETSGRAGEQFF. For the CDR3, the DNA is TGTGCCAGCAGCTCCGAGACTAGCGGGAGGGCCGGGGAGCAGTTCTTC. This chain uses TRBV7-6 with TRBJ2-1; 14 bases map to TRBD2. Germline values: CDR1 SGHVS, CDR2 FNYEAQ. This CDR3 is built from 16 residues. V lost 4 bases to trimming and J lost 10 bases; unmatched junction nucleotides: 9.

In this sample, this clone turned up once. V is TRBV11-3 and J is TRBJ2-7; no definite D call. The V and J ends lost 5 bases and 3 bases respectively, with 8 bases between them. Germline V CDR1 and CDR2: SGHNT, YENEEA. CDR3 length equals 12 residues. DNA for the CDR3: TGTGCCAGCAGCATCGCAGGCTACGAGCAGTACTTC. This codes for CASSIAGYEQYF. Looking up the rest from reference TRBV11-3 and TRBJ2-7 gives the full variable domain: EAGVVQSPRYKIIEKKQPVAFWCNPISGHNTLYWYLQNLGQGPELLIRYENEEAVDDSQLPKDRFSAERLKGVDSTLKIQPAELGDSAVYLCASSIAGYEQYFGPGTRLTVT.

Details on this clone: The junction and the germline gene differ at one end; a read error may be behind it. CDR3 sequence reads: CASSLGAESRKYF. The DNA of the CDR3 is TGTGCTAGCAGCTTAGGGGCCGAGTCGAGAAAGTACTTC. The gene calls are TRBV7-7 and TRBJ2-5, with D perhaps TRBD1 (5 bases). This CDR3 region has 13 residues. In germline, CDR1 is SSHAT, CDR2 FNYEAQ (reference sequence).

V is TRBV7-2 and J is TRBJ2-2; 10 bases map to TRBD2. Germline-derived CDR1 and CDR2 are SGHTA and FQGNSA. With 5 bases clipped from V and 4 bases from J, the junction kept 10 bases outside the gene matches. CDR3 length: 17 amino acids. The CDR3 region has the DNA TGTGCCAGCAGCCCCCGGTCGAGCGGGAGGGGCACCGGGGAGCTGTTTTTT. Residues: CASSPRSSGRGTGELFF.

This clone showed up just once. This rearrangement joins TRBV5-6 to TRBJ2-5; possible D gene TRBD1, 6 bases. Germline CDR1 SGHDT, CDR2 YYEEEE. The ends were cut back, 7 bases at V and 7 bases at J, with 23 bases in the middle. The CDR3 is 15 residues long. CDR3 in DNA: TGTGCCAGCGGGACATTTACGGGCAGGCGGCGGACCCAGTACTTC. Amino acid sequence: CASGTFTGRRRTQYF.

The CDR3 DNA reads TGTGCCAGCAGCTTCGGACAGCACAATCAGCCCCAGCATTTT. It translates to CASSFGQHNQPQHF. The chain uses TRBV7-2 and TRBJ1-5, with a possible D match to TRBD1 (6 bases). V lost 3 bases and J lost 3, with 9 bases in between. In germline, CDR1 is SGHTA, CDR2 FQGNSA. The CDR3 contains 14 residues.

This clone was found a few times. The chain combines TRBV9 with TRBJ1-1, with 7 bases that match TRBD1. The junction had 17 bases not matched to a gene; V was cut back by 0 bases and J by 6 bases. CDR1 is SGDLS and CDR2 is YYNGEE in the germline V gene. CDR3 size: 18 residues. The CDR3 DNA follows: TGTGCCAGCAGCGTAGAGGGGGCGGTTCTGGGTGGGACTTCTGAAGCTTTCTTT. It encodes CASSVEGAVLGGTSEAFF.

The chain recombines TRBV30 with TRBJ1-6; 7 bases align to TRBD1. The CDR3 runs to 17 residues. The germline V gene has CDR1 GTSNPN and CDR2 SVGIG (reference sequence). The V segment lost 0 bases and the J segment 14 bases; nucleotides outside the gene matches: 19. This chain's CDR3 is CAWSVRQGGIGIPALHF. Here the CDR3 DNA reads TGTGCCTGGAGTGTACGTCAGGGGGGTATCGGGATCCCGGCCCTCCACTTT.

The genes are TRBV2 and TRBJ2-1; 10 bases match TRBD2. Per germline, CDR1 SNHLY and CDR2 FYNNEI. With V trimmed by 6 bases and J by 4 bases, 3 bases remained unmatched. The CDR3 has 14 residues. The DNA of the CDR3 is TGTGCCAGCAGCCTAGCGGGAGCGTACAATGAGCAGTTCTTC. This sequence encodes CASSLAGAYNEQFF.

The chain couples TRBV7-2 to TRBJ1-1; 9 nucleotides agree with TRBD1. This CDR3 has 12 amino acids. With 1 base clipped from V and 10 bases from J, the junction kept 1 base outside the gene matches. CDR1 and CDR2 from the germline V gene are SGHTA and FQGNSA. The CDR3 is CASSLGDRAAFF. Here the CDR3 DNA reads TGTGCCAGCAGCTTAGGGGACAGGGCAGCTTTCTTT.

This sequence joins TRBV28 and TRBJ1-5, with D possibly matching TRBD1 (5 bases). V was trimmed by 2 bases and J by 5 bases, leaving 10 bases between them. The CDR3 runs 14 residues. Germline V lookup: CDR1 MDHEN, CDR2 SYDVKM. The CDR3 reads CASSLGGGDQPQHF. The CDR3 DNA is TGTGCCAGCAGTTTAGGCGGGGGAGATCAGCCCCAGCATTTT.

The J gene is TRBJ2-7, the V gene TRBV24-1, with D hard to call. The CDR3 is 13 amino acids. The V end was cut by 4 bases, the J end by 6 bases, with 12 bases between. CDR1 is KGHDR and CDR2 is SFDVKD in the germline V gene. The CDR3 reads CATSDLSRGEQYF. CDR3 bases: TGTGCCACCAGTGACCTGTCCCGCGGCGAGCAGTACTTC.

Concerning this clone: The DNA is omitted, as the CDR3 cannot be located on it reliably, and the CDR3 follows TCRdb's listing. The gene calls are TRBV2 and TRBJ1-2; TRBD1 is the table's D call, not checked against the DNA. A total of 14 residues make up the CDR3, ends included. Germline-derived CDR1 and CDR2 are SNHLY and FYNNEI. CDR3 amino acids: CASSILGQGSSHTF.

V gene TRBV6-2 or TRBV6-3 combines with J gene TRBJ2-5, with 10 bases identical to TRBD1. Germline values: CDR1 MNHEY, CDR2 SVGEGT. Unmatched junction bases numbered 6, after V lost 4 bases and J lost 4 bases. The CDR3 runs 15 residues. The CDR3 DNA follows: TGTGCCAGCAGTTCAGGACAGGGGGTTTTAGAGACCCAGTACTTC. Translation: CASSSGQGVLETQYF.